This entry lists 26 T cell receptor beta chains sequenced from one sample in a study of cytomegalovirus exposure and HLA in healthy donors. Both 60 Vbeta primers and 13 Jbeta primers went into the PCR. Profiling relied on immunoSEQ multiplex PCR, and the TCRdb table lists in-frame clones only, not all of them. The sample carries 250,000 to 350,000 clones, 75% to 85% recorded once. The specimen sequenced was PBMCs. The source of these receptors is a girl aged 2 to 10 in good health and CMV-seronegative.

V is TRBV14 and J is TRBJ1-2; 8 nucleotides align to TRBD1. V trimming: 4 bases; J trimming: 7 bases; junction bases outside the gene matches: 5. Germline V CDR1 and CDR2: SGHDN, FVKESK. This CDR3 is 13 amino acids long. The CDR3 sequence is CASSRVDRGGYTF. The DNA of the CDR3 is TGTGCCAGCAGCCGAGTCGACAGGGGTGGCTACACCTTC. The full variable domain, completed using reference TRBV14 and TRBJ1-2, is EAGVTQFPSHSVIEKGQTVTLRCDPISGHDNLYWYRRVMGKEIKFLLHFVKESKQDESGMPNNRFLAERTGGTYSTLKVQPAELEDSGVYFCASSRVDRGGYTFGSGTRLTVV.

This chain uses TRBV6-6 with TRBJ2-7, with TRBD1 identical over 7 bases. The CDR3 spans 15 residues. J was trimmed by 3 bases and V by 2 bases; bases with no gene match: 7. CDR1 MNHNY and CDR2 SVGAGI come from the germline V gene (reference sequence). The CDR3 sequence is CASSYRRDSDYEQYF. The DNA of the CDR3 is TGTGCCAGCAGTTACCGCCGGGACAGCGACTACGAGCAGTACTTC.

This chain links TRBV7-9 with TRBJ2-3, with 7 nucleotides matching TRBD1. This CDR3 comprises 15 residues. V shed 4 bases and J 6 bases; nucleotides not matched to a gene: 10. The germline V gene encodes CDR1 SEHNR and CDR2 FQNEAQ (reference sequence). The CDR3 DNA reads TGTGCCAGCAGCTCTGTGGCAGGGGGTTTCGATACGCAGTATTTT. Its protein product is CASSSVAGGFDTQYF.

The J gene is TRBJ2-5, the V gene TRBV9, with a weak D call TRBD1 (6 bases). Germline loops: CDR1 SGDLS, CDR2 YYNGEE. V lost 0 bases and J 5 bases, leaving 17 bases between the germline ends. This CDR3 has 16 amino acids. Here the CDR3 reads CASSVGTAQPLETQYF. The DNA for the CDR3 is TGTGCCAGCAGCGTAGGGACAGCCCAACCCCTGGAGACCCAGTACTTC.

The chain is built from TRBV6-6 and TRBJ2-7, with 10 positions matching TRBD2. V was clipped by 6 bases and J by 3 bases; unmatched bases: 8. Germline lookup yields CDR1 MNHNY and CDR2 SVGAGI (reference sequence). The CDR3 has 15 amino acids. The CDR3 protein is CASSDGTSVFYEQYF. The CDR3 DNA reads TGTGCCAGCAGCGACGGGACTAGCGTTTTCTACGAGCAGTACTTC.

The V and J genes are TRBV9 and TRBJ2-1, with D maybe TRBD2 (6 bases). This CDR3 has 14 residues. Per the germline V gene, CDR1 is SGDLS and CDR2 is YYNGEE. V was clipped by 2 bases and J by 8 bases, with 14 bases between them. CDR3 coding DNA: TGTGCCAGCAGCGTTTGGGGGGAATTTCATGAGCAGTTCTTC. Translation gives CASSVWGEFHEQFF.

The J gene is TRBJ1-1, the V gene TRBV7-6, with 7 positions matching TRBD1. Germline CDR1 SGHVS, CDR2 FNYEAQ. The V and J ends lost 4 bases and 1 base, in that order; junction bases with no gene match: 15. CDR3 length: 18 residues. This CDR3 is CASSYSSTGTRKNTEAFF. CDR3 bases: TGTGCCAGCAGCTACTCCTCGACAGGGACAAGGAAGAACACTGAAGCTTTCTTT. Combining the CDR3 with reference TRBV7-6 and TRBJ1-1 gives the whole variable domain GAGVSQSPRYKVTKRGQDVALRCDPISGHVSLYWYRQALGQGPEFLTYFNYEAQQDKSGLPNDRFSAERPEGSISTLTIQRTEQRDSAMYRCASSYSSTGTRKNTEAFFGQGTRLTVV.

This clone was recorded only once. The chain links TRBV10-2 to TRBJ1-2; D possibly corresponds to TRBD1 (6 bases). The CDR3 is 16 amino acids. Germline V CDR1 and CDR2: WSHSY, SAAADI. V lost 2 bases to trimming and J lost 4 bases, with 17 bases between them. The DNA for the CDR3 is TGCGCCAGCAGTGAGCCGCACATCAGACAGGTCTATGGCTACACCTTC. Translating gives CASSEPHIRQVYGYTF.

The gene calls are TRBV6-5 and TRBJ2-1; D perhaps matches TRBD1 (6 bases). The CDR3 runs to 15 residues. V shed 2 bases and J shed 2 bases, with 10 bases lying between them. The germline V gene encodes CDR1 MNHEY and CDR2 SVGAGI. The CDR3 bases are TGTGCCAGCAGTTACGTATGGGGGCCCTACAATGAGCAGTTCTTC. It codes for CASSYVWGPYNEQFF.

The chain couples TRBV13 to TRBJ1-1, with TRBD1 matching over 7 bases. V gave up 6 bases and J gave up 1 base; unmatched junction bases: 8. CDR1 and CDR2 from the germline V gene are PRHDT and FYEKMQ (reference sequence). This CDR3 has 15 amino acids. The CDR3 region has the DNA TGTGCCAGCAGTCTACAGGGGATCGGGAACACTGAAGCTTTCTTT. This encodes CASSLQGIGNTEAFF.

V gene TRBV4-1 combines with J gene TRBJ1-2; tentatively, D is TRBD1 (5 bases). From germline, CDR1 is MGHRA and CDR2 YSYEKL. The length of the CDR3 is 17 residues. V lost 0 bases and J 5 bases, leaving 19 bases between the germline ends. The CDR3 loop reads CASSQEYRGLSYYGYTF. The CDR3 nucleotides read TGCGCCAGCAGCCAAGAATATCGGGGACTTTCCTATTATGGCTACACCTTC.

This clone was picked up one time. V usage is TRBV28 and J usage is TRBJ2-7; D remains ambiguous. Per germline, CDR1 MDHEN and CDR2 SYDVKM. Deletions cut 3 bases from V and 3 bases from J, with 6 bases between. CDR3 length: 12 amino acids. The CDR3 sequence is CASSLFGYEQYF. The DNA of the CDR3 is TGTGCCAGCAGTTTGTTCGGCTACGAGCAGTACTTC.

This clone was recorded once. The chain employs TRBV9 and TRBJ2-5, with 10 bases identical to TRBD1. V was clipped by 3 bases and J by 11 bases; unmatched bases: 7. The CDR3 totals 13 residues. The germline V gene has CDR1 SGDLS and CDR2 YYNGEE. The CDR3 protein is CASSGGQGGEQYF. The CDR3 coding sequence is TGTGCCAGCAGCGGAGGACAGGGGGGAGAGCAGTACTTC.

This clone was seen a few times. The CDR3: CASSRIGTGVDYEQYF. The CDR3 coding sequence is TGTGCCAGCTCACGAATTGGGACAGGGGTCGACTACGAGCAGTACTTC. The chain recombines TRBV18 with TRBJ2-7, with TRBD1 matching over 10 bases. The CDR3 loop spans 16 amino acids. The V segment lost 4 bases and the J segment 3 bases; nucleotides outside the gene matches: 9. CDR1 is KGHSH and CDR2 is LQKENI in the germline V gene.

This sequence joins TRBV4-1 and TRBJ2-5, with 10 positions matching TRBD1. Germline assignment: CDR1 MGHRA and CDR2 YSYEKL. Trimming removed 4 bases from V and 3 bases from J; junction bases left unmatched: 8. This CDR3 spans 16 amino acids. CDR3 sequence (DNA): TGCGCCAGCAGCCGAAGACAGGGGGCTTTGGAAGAGACCCAGTACTTC. It encodes CASSRRQGALEETQYF.

The chain combines TRBV9 with TRBJ2-1, with 7 bases that match TRBD2. Germline V gene data show CDR1 as SGDLS and CDR2 as YYNGEE. With V trimmed by 0 bases and J by 5 bases, 2 bases remained unmatched. The CDR3 covers 14 residues. The CDR3 spells CASSVAGTNNEQFF. The DNA for the CDR3 is TGTGCCAGCAGCGTAGCAGGGACTAACAATGAGCAGTTCTTC.

In DNA, the CDR3 is TGTGCCAGCAGCGCCAGCGGGAGTGTGTACAATGAGCAGTTCTTC. Encoded protein: CASSASGSVYNEQFF. The V gene is TRBV7-3, the J gene TRBJ2-1, with 8 bases aligning to TRBD2. The CDR3 extends over 15 amino acids. CDR1 and CDR2 from the germline V gene are SGHTA and FQGTGA. V trimming: 5 bases; J trimming: 4 bases; junction bases outside the gene matches: 7.

V is TRBV9 and J is TRBJ1-4; unclear D gene. The germline V gene encodes CDR1 SGDLS and CDR2 YYNGEE. This CDR3 has 14 amino acids. Between the trimmed V and J ends, which lost 1 base and 10 bases, there was a span of 14 bases. This chain's CDR3 is CASSVRPDRGKLFF. In DNA, the CDR3 is TGTGCCAGCAGCGTACGTCCAGATCGTGGAAAACTGTTTTTT.

The genes are TRBV7-8 and TRBJ2-1; TRBD2 agrees at 8 bases. The V gene's germline CDR1 is SGHVS and CDR2 FQNEAQ. Germline trimming cut 0 bases from V and 6 bases from J; bases unmatched to any gene: 4. CDR3 length: 15 amino acids. CDR3 in amino acids: CASSLAVAGLNEQFF. The CDR3 DNA sequence: TGTGCCAGCAGCTTAGCGGTAGCGGGGCTCAATGAGCAGTTCTTC. Using reference TRBV7-8 and TRBJ2-1 for the parts outside the CDR3, the full variable domain is GAGVSQSPRYKVAKRGQDVALRCDPISGHVSLFWYQQALGQGPEFLTYFQNEAQLDKSGLPSDRFFAERPEGSVSTLKIQRTQQEDSAVYLCASSLAVAGLNEQFFGPGTRLTVL.

J is TRBJ2-7 and V is TRBV6-5, with TRBD1 as a possible D gene (6 bases). Germline V gene sequence: CDR1 MNHEY, CDR2 SVGAGI. Trimming pared 0 bases from V and 3 bases from J, leaving 9 bases between. The CDR3 has 14 amino acids. CDR3 residues: CASSYSRDNYEQYF. The CDR3 DNA sequence: TGTGCCAGCAGTTACTCTAGGGACAACTACGAGCAGTACTTC.

Concerning this clone: The junction does not match germline at one end; this may be a read error. J is TRBJ1-1 and V is TRBV7-9, with D hard to call. The germline CDR1 and CDR2 sequences are SEHNR and FQNEAQ (reference sequence). This CDR3 region has 14 residues. CDR3 sequence reads: CSSSLRSVNTEAFF. As DNA, the CDR3 is TGTTCCAGCAGCCTCCGGTCGGTGAACACTGAAGCTTTCTTT.

The chain combines TRBV9 with TRBJ2-1, with 8 bases identical to TRBD1. The CDR3 has 16 residues. The J segment lost 6 bases and the V segment lost 1 base, leaving 9 bases of the junction unmatched. Looked up from germline, CDR1 is SGDLS and CDR2 is YYNGEE. CDR3 bases: TGTGCCAGCAGCGTAACTGGACAGGGTGGTCCCAATGAGCAGTTCTTC. Protein product: CASSVTGQGGPNEQFF. Combining the CDR3 with reference TRBV9 and TRBJ2-1 gives the whole variable domain DSGVTQTPKHLITATGQRVTLRCSPRSGDLSVYWYQQSLDQGLQFLIQYYNGEERAKGNILERFSAQQFPDLHSELNLSSLELGDSALYFCASSVTGQGGPNEQFFGPGTRLTVL.

The J gene is TRBJ2-3, the V gene TRBV5-8, with TRBD1 as a possible D gene (6 bases). This CDR3 region has 16 residues. V lost 1 base and J 7 bases, leaving 19 bases between the germline ends. The germline V gene has CDR1 SGHTS and CDR2 YDEGEE. Here the CDR3 reads CASSLLGRGEQNTQYF. CDR3 coding DNA: TGTGCCAGCAGCTTGTTGGGCAGGGGCGAACAAAATACGCAGTATTTT.

J is TRBJ2-7 and V is TRBV11-2; 9 nucleotides agree with TRBD1. This CDR3 is built from 15 residues. The germline V gene encodes CDR1 SGHAT and CDR2 FQNNGV. The V and J ends lost 6 bases and 2 bases, in that order; junction bases with no gene match: 8. The CDR3 protein is CASSPRDRDTYEQYF. The CDR3 DNA sequence: TGTGCCAGCAGTCCCCGGGACAGGGATACCTACGAGCAGTACTTC.

There are a few counts of this clone. The rearrangement uses TRBV9 and TRBJ2-7, with D perhaps matching TRBD2 (6 bases). V was pared by 0 bases and J by 4 bases, with 11 bases between. CDR3 length equals 14 residues. Germline CDR1 and CDR2: SGDLS and YYNGEE. CDR3 residues: CASSVGGDSYEQYF. The CDR3 region has the DNA TGTGCCAGCAGCGTAGGAGGGGACTCTTACGAGCAGTACTTC.

The chain joins TRBV7-9 to TRBJ1-2; no firm D call. V lost 5 bases to trimming and J lost 8 bases, with 24 bases between them. Germline assignment: CDR1 SEHNR and CDR2 FQNEAQ (reference sequence). CDR3 length: 16 residues. CDR3 DNA: TGTGCCAGCAGCGTCCCCTCGGAGCGGCCGAGTGGAGGCTACACCTTC. This codes for CASSVPSERPSGGYTF.